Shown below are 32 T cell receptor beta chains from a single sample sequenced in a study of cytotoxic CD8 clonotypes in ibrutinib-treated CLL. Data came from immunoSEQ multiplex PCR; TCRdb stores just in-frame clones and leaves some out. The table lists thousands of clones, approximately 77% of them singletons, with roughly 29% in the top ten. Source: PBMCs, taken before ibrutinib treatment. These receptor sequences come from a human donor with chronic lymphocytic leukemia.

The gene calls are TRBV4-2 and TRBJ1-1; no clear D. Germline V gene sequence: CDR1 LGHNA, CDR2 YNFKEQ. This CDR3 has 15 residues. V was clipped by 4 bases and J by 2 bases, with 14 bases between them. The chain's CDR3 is CASSRPNGGNTEAFF. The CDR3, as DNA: TGTGCCAGCAGCCGACCGAATGGAGGTAACACTGAAGCTTTCTTT.

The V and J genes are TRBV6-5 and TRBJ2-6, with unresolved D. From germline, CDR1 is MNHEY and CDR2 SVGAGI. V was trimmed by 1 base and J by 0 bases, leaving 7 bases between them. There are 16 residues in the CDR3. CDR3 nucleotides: TGTGCCAGCAGTTACTGGGATTTCTCTGGGGCCAACGTCCTGACTTTC. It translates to CASSYWDFSGANVLTF.

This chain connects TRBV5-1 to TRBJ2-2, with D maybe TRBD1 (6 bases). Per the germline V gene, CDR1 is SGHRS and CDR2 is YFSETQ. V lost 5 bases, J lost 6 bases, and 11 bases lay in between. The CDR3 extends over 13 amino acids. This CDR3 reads CASRTGVAGELFF. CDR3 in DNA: TGCGCCAGCAGGACAGGCGTGGCCGGGGAGCTGTTTTTT.

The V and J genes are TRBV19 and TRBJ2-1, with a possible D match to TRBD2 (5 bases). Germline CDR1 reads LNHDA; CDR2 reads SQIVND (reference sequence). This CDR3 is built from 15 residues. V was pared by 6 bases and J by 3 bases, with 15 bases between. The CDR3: CASSAFGGGYNEQFF. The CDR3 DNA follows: TGTGCCAGTAGCGCCTTTGGCGGAGGCTACAATGAGCAGTTCTTC. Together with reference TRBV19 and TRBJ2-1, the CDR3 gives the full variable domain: DGGITQSPKYLFRKEGQNVTLSCEQNLNHDAMYWYRQDPGQGLRLIYYSQIVNDFQKGDIAEGYSVSREKKESFPLTVTSAQKNPTAFYLCASSAFGGGYNEQFFGPGTRLTVL.

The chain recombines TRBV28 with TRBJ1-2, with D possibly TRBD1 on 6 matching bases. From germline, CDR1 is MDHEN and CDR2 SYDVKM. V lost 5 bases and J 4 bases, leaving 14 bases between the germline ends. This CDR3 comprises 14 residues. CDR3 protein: CASSSQGHVYGYTF. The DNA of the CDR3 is TGTGCCAGCAGTAGCCAGGGGCATGTCTATGGCTACACCTTC.

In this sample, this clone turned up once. The CDR3 is CASSPGGETQYF. The CDR3 DNA sequence: TGTGCCAGCAGCCCAGGGGGAGAGACCCAGTACTTC. This chain uses TRBV5-6 with TRBJ2-5, with TRBD1 matching 7 bases. CDR3 length: 12 amino acids. The trim removed 4 bases at V and 4 bases at J, leaving 1 base unmatched. Germline values: CDR1 SGHDT, CDR2 YYEEEE.

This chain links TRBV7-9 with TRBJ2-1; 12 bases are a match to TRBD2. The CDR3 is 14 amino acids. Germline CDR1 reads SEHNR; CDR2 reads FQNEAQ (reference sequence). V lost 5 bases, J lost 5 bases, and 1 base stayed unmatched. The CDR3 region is CASSGLAGNNEQFF. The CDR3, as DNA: TGTGCCAGCAGCGGACTAGCGGGAAACAATGAGCAGTTCTTC.

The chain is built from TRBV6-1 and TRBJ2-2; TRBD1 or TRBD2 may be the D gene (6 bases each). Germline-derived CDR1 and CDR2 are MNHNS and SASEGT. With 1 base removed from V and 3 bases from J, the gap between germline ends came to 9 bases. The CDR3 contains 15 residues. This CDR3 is CASSEGGAHTGELFF. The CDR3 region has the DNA TGTGCCAGCAGTGAAGGGGGGGCCCACACCGGGGAGCTGTTTTTT.

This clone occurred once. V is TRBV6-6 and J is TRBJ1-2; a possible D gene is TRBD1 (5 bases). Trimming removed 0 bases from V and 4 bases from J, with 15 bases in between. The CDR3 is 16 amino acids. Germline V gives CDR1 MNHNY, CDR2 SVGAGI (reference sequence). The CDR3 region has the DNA TGTGCCAGCAGTTACTCTAAGGGGCCCGTCGTCTATGGCTACACCTTC. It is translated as CASSYSKGPVVYGYTF.

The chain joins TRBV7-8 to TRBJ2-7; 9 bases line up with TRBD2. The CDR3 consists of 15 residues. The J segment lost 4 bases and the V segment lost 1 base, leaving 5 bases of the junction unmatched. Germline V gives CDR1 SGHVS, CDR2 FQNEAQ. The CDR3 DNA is TGTGCCAGCAGCTTAGTGGCGGGAGGGCTTTACGAGCAGTACTTC. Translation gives CASSLVAGGLYEQYF.

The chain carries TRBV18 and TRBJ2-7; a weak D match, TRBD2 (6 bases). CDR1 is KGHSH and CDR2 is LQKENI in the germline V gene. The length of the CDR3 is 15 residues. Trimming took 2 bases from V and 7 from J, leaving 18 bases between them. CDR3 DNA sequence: TGTGCCAGCTCACCAAACCCGGGACGGGACTCGGAGCAGTACTTC. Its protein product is CASSPNPGRDSEQYF.

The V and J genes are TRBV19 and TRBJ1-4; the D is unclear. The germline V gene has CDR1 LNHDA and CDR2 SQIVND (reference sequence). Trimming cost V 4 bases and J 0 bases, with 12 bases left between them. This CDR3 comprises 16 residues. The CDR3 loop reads CASSRAHTTTNEKLFF. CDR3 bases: TGTGCCAGTAGTAGGGCGCACACCACAACTAATGAAAAACTGTTTTTT.

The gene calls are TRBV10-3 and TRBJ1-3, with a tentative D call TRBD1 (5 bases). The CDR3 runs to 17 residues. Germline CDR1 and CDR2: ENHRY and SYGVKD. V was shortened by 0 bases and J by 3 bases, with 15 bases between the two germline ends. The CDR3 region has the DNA TGTGCCATCAGTGAGTCGGGACGGAACTTCGGTGGAAACACCATATATTTT. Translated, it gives CAISESGRNFGGNTIYF.

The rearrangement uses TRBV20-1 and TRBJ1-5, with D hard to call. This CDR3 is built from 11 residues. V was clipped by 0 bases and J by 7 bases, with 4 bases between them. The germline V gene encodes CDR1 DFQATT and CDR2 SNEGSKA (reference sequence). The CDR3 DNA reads TGCAGTGCTAGAGATAACCAGCCCCAGCATTTT. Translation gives CSARDNQPQHF.

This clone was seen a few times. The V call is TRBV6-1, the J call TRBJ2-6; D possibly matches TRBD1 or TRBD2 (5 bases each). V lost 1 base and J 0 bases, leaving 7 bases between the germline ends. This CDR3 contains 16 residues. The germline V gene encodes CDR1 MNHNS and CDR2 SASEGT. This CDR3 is CASSEGGISGANVLTF. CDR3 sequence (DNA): TGTGCCAGCAGTGAAGGGGGGATCTCTGGGGCCAACGTCCTGACTTTC.

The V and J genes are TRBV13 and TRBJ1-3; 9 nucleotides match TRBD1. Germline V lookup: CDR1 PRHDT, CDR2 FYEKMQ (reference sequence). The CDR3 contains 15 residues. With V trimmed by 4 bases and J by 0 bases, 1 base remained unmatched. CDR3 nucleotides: TGTGCCAGCAGCTACAGGGGGCCCTCTGGAAACACCATATATTTT. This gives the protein CASSYRGPSGNTIYF.

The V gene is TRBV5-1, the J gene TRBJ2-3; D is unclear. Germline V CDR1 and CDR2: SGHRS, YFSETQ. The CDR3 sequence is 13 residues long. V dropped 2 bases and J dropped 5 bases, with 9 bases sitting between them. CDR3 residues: CASSLLHGDTQYF. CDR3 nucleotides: TGCGCCAGCAGCTTATTACACGGAGATACGCAGTATTTT.

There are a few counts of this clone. The CDR3 nucleotides read TGCGCCAGCAGCTTGGAAATGAACACTGAAGCTTTCTTT. Encoded protein: CASSLEMNTEAFF. The chain combines TRBV5-1 with TRBJ1-1; no definite D call. The CDR3 extends over 13 amino acids. Germline CDR1 reads SGHRS; CDR2 reads YFSETQ. V was trimmed by 0 bases and J by 0 bases, leaving 3 bases between them.

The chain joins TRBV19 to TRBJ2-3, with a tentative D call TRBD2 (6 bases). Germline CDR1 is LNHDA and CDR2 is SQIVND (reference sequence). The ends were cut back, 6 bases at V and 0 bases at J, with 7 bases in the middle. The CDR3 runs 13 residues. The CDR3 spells CASRGTSTDTQYF. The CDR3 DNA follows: TGTGCCAGTAGGGGGACTAGCACAGATACGCAGTATTTT.

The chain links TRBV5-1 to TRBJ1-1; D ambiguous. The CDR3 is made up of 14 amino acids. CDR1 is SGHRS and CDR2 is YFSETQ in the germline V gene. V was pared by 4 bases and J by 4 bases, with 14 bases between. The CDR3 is CASSTWTVATEAFF. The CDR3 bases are TGCGCCAGCAGCACCTGGACGGTGGCCACTGAAGCTTTCTTT.

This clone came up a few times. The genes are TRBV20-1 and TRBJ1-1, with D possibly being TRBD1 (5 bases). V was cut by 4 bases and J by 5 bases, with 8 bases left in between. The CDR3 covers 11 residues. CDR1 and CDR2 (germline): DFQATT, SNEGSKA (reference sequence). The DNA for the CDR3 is TGCAGTGCTACCAGGGCAACTGAAGCTTTCTTT. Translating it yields CSATRATEAFF.

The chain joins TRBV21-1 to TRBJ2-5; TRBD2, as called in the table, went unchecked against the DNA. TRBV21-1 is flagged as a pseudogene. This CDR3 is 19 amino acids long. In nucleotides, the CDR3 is TGTGCCAGCAGCAACCCCCCGGGACTAGCGTTTTCTTTACAAGAGACCCAGTACTTC. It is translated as CASSNPPGLAFSLQETQYF.

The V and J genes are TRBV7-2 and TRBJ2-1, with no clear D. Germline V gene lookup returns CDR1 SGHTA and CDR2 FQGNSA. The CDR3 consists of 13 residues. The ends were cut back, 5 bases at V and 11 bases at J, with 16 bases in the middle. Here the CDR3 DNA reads TGTGCCAGCAGCCTTCGATTCGCGGCGCAGCAGTTCTTC. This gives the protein CASSLRFAAQQFF.

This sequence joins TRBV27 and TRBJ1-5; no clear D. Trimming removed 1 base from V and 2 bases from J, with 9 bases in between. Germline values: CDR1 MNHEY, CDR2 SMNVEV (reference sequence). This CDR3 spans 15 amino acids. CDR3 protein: CASSLWGFGNQPQHF. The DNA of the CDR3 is TGTGCCAGCAGTTTATGGGGATTCGGCAATCAGCCCCAGCATTTT.

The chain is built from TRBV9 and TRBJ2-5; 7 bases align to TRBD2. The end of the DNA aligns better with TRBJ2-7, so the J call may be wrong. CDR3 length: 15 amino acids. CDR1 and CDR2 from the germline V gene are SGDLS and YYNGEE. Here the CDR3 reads CASSVDGLDEYEQYF. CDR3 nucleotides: TGTGCCAGCAGCGTCGATGGACTAGACGAGTACGAGCAGTACTTC.

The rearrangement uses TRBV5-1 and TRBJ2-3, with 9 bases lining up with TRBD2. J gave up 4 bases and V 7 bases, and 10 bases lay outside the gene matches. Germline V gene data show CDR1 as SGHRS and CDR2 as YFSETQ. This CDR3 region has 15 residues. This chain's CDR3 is CASGDSGRNADTQYF. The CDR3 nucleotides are TGCGCCAGCGGGGATAGCGGGAGAAATGCAGATACGCAGTATTTT.

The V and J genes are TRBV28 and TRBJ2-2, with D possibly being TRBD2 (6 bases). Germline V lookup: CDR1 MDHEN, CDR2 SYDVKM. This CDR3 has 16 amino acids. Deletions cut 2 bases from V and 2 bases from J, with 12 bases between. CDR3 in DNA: TGTGCCAGCAGTTTACGAGGACTACCTAACACCGGGGAGCTGTTTTTT. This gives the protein CASSLRGLPNTGELFF.

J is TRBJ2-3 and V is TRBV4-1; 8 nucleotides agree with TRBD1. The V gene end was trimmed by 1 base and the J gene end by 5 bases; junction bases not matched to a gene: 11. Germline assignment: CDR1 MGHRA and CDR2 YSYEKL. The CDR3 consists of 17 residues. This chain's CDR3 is CASSQVSGQGAQDTQYF. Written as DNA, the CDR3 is TGCGCCAGCAGCCAAGTGAGTGGACAGGGTGCACAAGATACGCAGTATTTT.

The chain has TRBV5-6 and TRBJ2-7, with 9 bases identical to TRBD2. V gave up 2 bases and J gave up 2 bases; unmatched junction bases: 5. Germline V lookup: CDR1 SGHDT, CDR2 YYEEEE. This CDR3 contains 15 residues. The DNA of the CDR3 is TGTGCCAGCAGCTTTAGGACTAGCGCGACCTACGAGCAGTACTTC. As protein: CASSFRTSATYEQYF. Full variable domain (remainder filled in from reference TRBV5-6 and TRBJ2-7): DAGVTQSPTHLIKTRGQQVTLRCSPKSGHDTVSWYQQALGQGPQFIFQYYEEEERQRGNFPDRFSGHQFPNYSSELNVNALLLGDSALYLCASSFRTSATYEQYFGPGTRLTVT.

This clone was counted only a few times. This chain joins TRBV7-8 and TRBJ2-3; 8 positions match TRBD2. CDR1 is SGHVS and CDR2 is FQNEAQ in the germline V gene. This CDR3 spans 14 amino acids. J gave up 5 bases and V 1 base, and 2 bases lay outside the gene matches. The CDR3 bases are TGTGCCAGCAGCTTAGTCAGCGGGGGAGATACGCAGTATTTT. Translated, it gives CASSLVSGGDTQYF.

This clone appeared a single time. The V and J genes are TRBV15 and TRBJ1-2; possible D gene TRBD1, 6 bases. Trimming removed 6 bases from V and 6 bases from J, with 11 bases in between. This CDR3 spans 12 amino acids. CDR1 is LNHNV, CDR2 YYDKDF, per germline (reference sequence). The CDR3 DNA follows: TGTGCCACCAGTGGAGGGGGTGATGGCTACACCTTC. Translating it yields CATSGGGDGYTF.

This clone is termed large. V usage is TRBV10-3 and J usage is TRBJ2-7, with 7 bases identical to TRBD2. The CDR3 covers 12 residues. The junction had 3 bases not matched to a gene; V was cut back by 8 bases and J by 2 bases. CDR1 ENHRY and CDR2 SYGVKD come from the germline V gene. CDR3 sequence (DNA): TGTGCCATCTCAACTAGCGCCTACGAGCAGTACTTC. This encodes CAISTSAYEQYF.